This T cell receptor (beta chain) emerged from a study of T cells after yellow fever vaccination. This clonotype came up a few times. This CDR3 comprises 14 residues. Trimming took 5 bases from V and 5 from J; bases not matched to a gene: 6. The germline V gene has CDR1 SEHNR and CDR2 FQNEAQ (reference sequence). 5'RACE template switching added a universal primer site and UMIs to TCR cDNA. TCRdb ran MiXCR on the 5' RACE reads and lists one entry per CDR3 protein. The data contain 300,000 or so distinct CDR3 sequences, 3% to 4.5% of them singletons. This sequence was found in a man younger than 35 who received the YFV17D yellow fever vaccine. The chain has TRBV7-9 and TRBJ1-1; 9 nucleotides line up with TRBD1. This material consisted of PBMCs, taken 5 days after the yellow fever booster vaccination. CDR3 amino acids: CASSHRGLTTEAFF. CDR3 DNA sequence: TGTGCCAGCAGCCACAGGGGGCTAACGACTGAAGCTTTCTTT.